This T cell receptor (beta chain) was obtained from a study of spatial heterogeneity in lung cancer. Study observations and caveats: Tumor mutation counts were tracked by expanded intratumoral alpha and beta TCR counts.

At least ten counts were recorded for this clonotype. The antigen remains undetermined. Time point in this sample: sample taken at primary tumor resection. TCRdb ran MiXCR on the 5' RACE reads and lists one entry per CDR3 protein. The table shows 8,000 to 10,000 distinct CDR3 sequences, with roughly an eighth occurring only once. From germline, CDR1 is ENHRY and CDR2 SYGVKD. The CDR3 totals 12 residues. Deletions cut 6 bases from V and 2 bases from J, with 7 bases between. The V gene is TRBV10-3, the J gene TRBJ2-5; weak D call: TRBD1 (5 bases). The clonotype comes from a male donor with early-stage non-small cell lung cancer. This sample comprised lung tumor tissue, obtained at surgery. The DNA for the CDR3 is TGTGCCATCAGCGACAGACAAGAGACCCAGTACTTC. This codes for CAISDRQETQYF.